This T cell receptor beta chain was sequenced in a study of blood T cells in healthy people across ages. The study's findings and limits: Long-lived donors carried more naive CD4+ cells and greater diversity than aged donors. Underestimates were what the diversity estimates from one million T cells were considered to be.

Per germline, CDR1 DFQATT and CDR2 SNEGSKA (reference sequence). The CDR3 length is 13 residues. The V and J ends lost 6 bases and 9 bases respectively, with 18 bases between them. Together with a sample-barcoded 5' primer, a J-beta primer mix was included in a second PCR lasting roughly 6 to 12 cycles. Every cDNA molecule carried a tag from a template-switch adaptor bearing 12 random nucleotides. TCRdb redid the calling of the 5' RACE reads with MiXCR, one entry per CDR3 protein. The profile shows roughly 2 million distinct CDR3 sequences, around 48% of them singletons. Each sample yielded at least 6 micrograms of PBMC total RNA. In regard to this clonotype: Its antigen is as yet unknown.

The receptor's source is a woman aged 35 to 49 in good health. The specimen was blood. J is TRBJ2-4 and V is TRBV20-1, with D perhaps matching TRBD1 (5 bases). CDR3 DNA sequence: TGCAGTGCCAGTAAGCTAGAAGGGGCCATTCAGTACTTC. Translated: CSASKLEGAIQYF.